A selection of T cell receptor beta chains follows, all from one sample in a study of blood T cell repertoires in COVID-19. TCRdb's table, derived via immunoSEQ multiplex PCR, lists solely in-frame clones and lacks some. The data hold hundreds of thousands of clones, with approximately 88% observed a single time. The sequencing sample was made of peripheral blood. Receptors were obtained from a woman aged 45-65 years with COVID-19, enrolled during active disease. The CDR3 runs from the conserved cysteine through the conserved F or W. A D gene is named only where the DNA matches it firmly. The size entry is marked missing in some rows and otherwise reads once, few, many or a size class.

V	D	J	size	CDR3	DNA
TRBV29-1	-	TRBJ2-7	-	CSVEGPARGEQYF	TGCAGCGTTGAAGGCCCGGCTAGGGGCGAGCAGTACTTC
TRBV16	TRBD1	TRBJ1-1	-	CASSQSPGQVGTEAFF	TGTGCCAGCAGCCAATCTCCCGGACAGGTGGGGACTGAAGCTTTCTTT
TRBV5-6	-	TRBJ1-6	-	CASSLTGSPLHF	TGTGCCAGCAGTCTTACGGGGTCACCCCTCCACTTT
TRBV21-1	-	TRBJ2-3	once	CASSNRLAGGITDTQYF	TGTGCCAGCAGCAACAGACTAGCGGGGGGAATCACAGATACGCAGTATTTT
TRBV7-2	-	TRBJ2-3	-	CASSSGAGLTDTQYF	TGTGCCAGCAGCTCTGGGGCAGGGCTCACAGATACGCAGTATTTT
TRBV5-6	-	TRBJ2-3	-	CASSGYRVEDTQYF	TGTGCCAGCTCCGGTTACAGGGTGGAAGATACGCAGTATTTT
TRBV29-1	-	TRBJ2-5	once	CSVEGRVETQYF	TGCAGCGTTGAAGGCAGGGTGGAGACCCAGTACTTC
TRBV19	-	TRBJ1-1	-	CASTQLPWRWNTEAFF	TGTGCCAGTACCCAACTCCCATGGAGGTGGAACACTGAAGCTTTCTTT
TRBV30	-	TRBJ1-6	-	CAWSVGVAGAGNSPLHF	TGTGCCTGGAGTGTAGGGGTCGCAGGGGCGGGTAATTCACCCCTCCACTTT
TRBV27	TRBD1	TRBJ1-4	-	CASSLFYRGPYPTNEKLFF	TGTGCCAGCAGTTTATTCTACAGGGGGCCCTACCCGACTAATGAAAAACTGTTTTTT
TRBV11-3	TRBD2	TRBJ2-2	-	CASSKGLAVTGELFF	TGTGCCAGCAGCAAGGGACTAGCCGTCACCGGGGAGCTGTTTTTT
TRBV6-1	TRBD2	TRBJ2-1	-	CASSEARLAGGPNEQFF	TGTGCCAGCAGTGAAGCGCGGCTAGCGGGGGGGCCCAATGAGCAGTTCTTC
TRBV10-3	-	TRBJ2-7	-	CAISELGLGEQYF	TGTGCCATCAGTGAGTTGGGACTGGGCGAGCAGTACTTC
TRBV5-4	TRBD1	TRBJ1-4	-	CASSSQGEMTNEKLFF	TGTGCCAGCAGCTCCCAGGGGGAAATGACTAATGAAAAACTGTTTTTT
TRBV9	-	TRBJ2-3	few	CASSARAGADTQYF	TGTGCCAGCAGCGCCAGAGCGGGTGCGGATACGCAGTATTTT
TRBV5-1	TRBD2	TRBJ2-3	-	CASSPVAGGVTDTQYF	TGCGCCAGCAGCCCGGTAGCGGGGGGCGTTACAGATACGCAGTATTTT
TRBV15	-	TRBJ2-7	-	CATSRVASEQYF	TGTGCCACCAGCAGAGTGGCTAGCGAGCAGTACTTC
TRBV16	-	TRBJ2-2	-	CASSLIALGQNTGELFF	TGTGCCAGCAGCCTAATCGCCCTAGGTCAGAACACCGGGGAGCTGTTTTTT
TRBV10-1	TRBD2	TRBJ2-1	-	CASSESSGGLNEQFF	TGCGCCAGCAGTGAGTCTAGCGGGGGGCTTAATGAGCAGTTCTTC
TRBV7-8	-	TRBJ1-1	-	CASSYFFGEGGTEAFF	TGTGCCAGCAGCTACTTTTTCGGGGAGGGTGGGACTGAAGCTTTCTTT
TRBV4-1	TRBD1	TRBJ1-5	few	CASSPRTGGSNQPQHF	TGCGCCAGCAGCCCTCGGACAGGGGGTAGCAATCAGCCCCAGCATTTT
TRBV12-5	-	TRBJ2-7	few	CASGVSYEQYF	TGTGCTAGTGGTGTTTCATACGAGCAGTACTTC
TRBV9	-	TRBJ1-3	-	CASSFRGDPGNTIYF	TGTGCCAGCAGCTTCAGGGGTGATCCTGGAAACACCATATATTTT
TRBV3-1/TRBV3-2	TRBD2	TRBJ2-7	-	CASSQDYRGGEQYF	TGTGCCAGCAGCCAAGATTATCGGGGGGGCGAGCAGTACTTC
TRBV7-9	-	TRBJ2-1	-	CASSLVDLYNEQFF	TGTGCCAGCAGCTTAGTGGACTTGTACAATGAGCAGTTCTTC
TRBV4-1	-	TRBJ1-1	-	CASSQYQANTEAFF	TGCGCCAGCAGCCAATACCAAGCCAACACTGAAGCTTTCTTT
TRBV5-5	-	TRBJ2-7	-	CASSLGLGNTYEQYF	TGTGCCAGCAGCTTGGGACTAGGAAATACCTACGAGCAGTACTTC
TRBV19	TRBD1	TRBJ2-3	-	CASSTPRDRGLGTDTQYF	TGTGCCAGTAGTACCCCGCGGGACAGGGGGCTTGGCACAGATACGCAGTATTTT
TRBV29-1	TRBD1	TRBJ2-7	-	CSVEDRASYEQYF	TGCAGCGTGGAGGACAGGGCATCCTACGAGCAGTACTTC
TRBV5-1	-	TRBJ2-7	-	CASSLAPNGGVSSYEQYF	TGCGCCAGCAGCTTGGCACCCAACGGGGGAGTGAGCTCCTACGAGCAGTACTTC
TRBV28	TRBD1	TRBJ2-5	-	CASSSPGQGGETQYF	TGTGCCAGCAGTAGCCCGGGACAGGGGGGAGAGACCCAGTACTTC
TRBV27	TRBD1	TRBJ2-7	-	CASSPTAGTGMDEQYF	TGTGCCAGCAGTCCTACCGCCGGGACAGGAATGGACGAGCAGTACTTC
TRBV4-1	-	TRBJ2-3	-	CASSQDLYLTDTQYF	TGCGCCAGCAGCCAAGATCTCTACCTAACAGATACGCAGTATTTT
TRBV30	-	TRBJ2-7	-	CAWIAPRAGIYEQYF	TGTGCCTGGATAGCGCCCCGGGCGGGAATCTACGAGCAGTACTTC
TRBV9	-	TRBJ2-1	once	CASSKTGFDNEQFF	TGTGCCAGCAGCAAAACAGGGTTTGACAATGAGCAGTTCTTC
TRBV5-1	TRBD2	TRBJ2-5	-	CASSLPFTSGSLSGTQYF	TGCGCCAGCAGCTTACCGTTTACTAGCGGGTCCTTATCGGGGACCCAGTACTTC
TRBV27	-	TRBJ2-3	-	CASKWARATDTQYF	TGTGCCAGCAAATGGGCCAGGGCCACAGATACGCAGTATTTT
TRBV6-5	-	TRBJ1-1	-	CASSYSSGLMNTEAFF	TGTGCCAGCAGTTACTCGTCGGGTTTGATGAACACTGAAGCTTTCTTT
TRBV10-1	-	TRBJ1-6	-	CATSRRGGHSPLHF	TGCGCCACTTCGCGCCGGGGGGGTCATTCACCCCTCCACTTT
TRBV7-9	TRBD1	TRBJ1-1	once	CASSLLQGAGGAFF	TGTGCCAGCAGCTTATTACAGGGGGCGGGAGGAGCTTTCTTT
TRBV3-1/TRBV3-2	-	TRBJ2-1	once	CASSQAVQGNEQFF	TGTGCCAGCAGCCAAGCCGTCCAGGGCAATGAGCAGTTCTTC
TRBV5-4	-	TRBJ2-7	once	CASSPSTRPGEQYF	TGTGCCAGCAGCCCGTCGACGCGCCCCGGGGAGCAGTACTTC
TRBV7-2	-	TRBJ1-5	-	CASSLVGGAGNQPQHF	TGTGCCAGCAGCTTAGTTGGGGGCGCGGGCAATCAGCCCCAGCATTTT
TRBV18	TRBD1	TRBJ2-2	few	CASSPTGNLGELFF	TGTGCCAGCTCACCGACAGGGAACCTCGGGGAGCTGTTTTTT
TRBV28	-	TRBJ2-7	-	CASSFNYEQYF	TGTGCCAGCAGTTTTAACTACGAGCAGTACTTC
TRBV6-5	-	TRBJ2-7	-	CASSYSMDNYEQYF	TGTGCCAGCAGTTACTCGATGGACAACTACGAGCAGTACTTC
TRBV7-9	-	TRBJ2-1	-	CATETLGGPSFNEQFF	TGTGCCACCGAGACCCTGGGAGGTCCAAGCTTCAATGAGCAGTTCTTC
TRBV2	TRBD1	TRBJ1-1	-	CASSGEQGFRAFF	TGTGCCAGCAGTGGGGAACAGGGGTTTCGGGCTTTCTTT
TRBV5-1	TRBD2	TRBJ2-2	-	CASSYGGGSTGELFF	TGCGCCAGCAGCTACGGCGGGGGAAGCACCGGGGAGCTGTTTTTT
TRBV6-2/TRBV6-3	-	TRBJ1-2	-	CASSSGHWETF	TGTGCCAGCAGCTCGGGACATTGGGAAACCTTC
TRBV6-5	-	TRBJ2-3	-	CASTTWGLGDTQYF	TGTGCCAGCACTACGTGGGGGCTGGGAGATACGCAGTATTTT
TRBV4-1	TRBD2	TRBJ2-3	-	CASSPSGLAGGRNTQYF	TGCGCCAGCAGCCCCTCCGGACTAGCGGGGGGGCGGAATACGCAGTATTTT